This passage covers 27 T cell receptor beta chains from one sample sequenced in a study of blood T cell repertoires in COVID-19. The protocol was immunoSEQ multiplex PCR, while the TCRdb copy is restricted to in-frame clones and leaves out a portion. The profile shows 200,000 to 250,000 clones, about 86% of them singletons. Sequenced sample: peripheral blood. The receptors were sampled from a woman aged 55-75 years with acute or convalescent COVID-19.

This chain joins TRBV6-5 and TRBJ1-6, with 7 positions matching TRBD1. The ends lost 6 bases at V and 7 bases at J; junction bases unmatched: 6. There are 14 residues in the CDR3. Germline CDR1 MNHEY, CDR2 SVGAGI. CDR3 sequence (DNA): TGTGCCAGCAGGGAGGGGGCGCGGAATTCACCCCTCCACTTT. Encoded protein: CASREGARNSPLHF.

There are a few counts of this clone. V and J are TRBV4-2 and TRBJ2-6, with unresolved D. V lost 4 bases and J lost 0, with 10 bases in between. Germline assignment: CDR1 LGHNA and CDR2 YNFKEQ. The CDR3 length is 16 residues. The chain's CDR3 is CASSRSDVSGANVLTF. The CDR3 DNA reads as TGTGCCAGCAGCCGGAGTGATGTCTCTGGGGCCAACGTCCTGACTTTC.

The genes are TRBV5-1 and TRBJ1-1, with D possibly being TRBD1 (6 bases). The CDR3 consists of 13 residues. CDR1 and CDR2 (germline): SGHRS, YFSETQ. V lost 5 bases, J lost 1 base, and 9 bases lay in between. CDR3 protein: CASRRDTNTEAFF. CDR3 nucleotide sequence: TGCGCCAGCAGAAGGGACACGAACACTGAAGCTTTCTTT.

The chain couples TRBV11-2 to TRBJ1-1, with D possibly TRBD1 on 5 matching bases. The germline gives CDR1 SGHAT, CDR2 FQNNGV. The CDR3 is made up of 12 amino acids. Trimming removed 4 bases at V and 7 bases at J, with 10 bases between. The CDR3 region has the DNA TGTGCCAGCAGCTCATGGGGGGGTGAAGCTTTCTTT. Residues: CASSSWGGEAFF.

This chain links TRBV27 with TRBJ1-1; D is unresolved. The CDR3 length is 14 residues. The V gene's germline CDR1 is MNHEY and CDR2 SMNVEV (reference sequence). Trimming left V 2 bases short and J 0 bases short, with 7 bases between. CDR3 coding DNA: TGTGCCAGCAGTTTAAATGGAGTGAACACTGAAGCTTTCTTT. Its protein product is CASSLNGVNTEAFF.

The V call is TRBV6-5, the J call TRBJ1-5; TRBD1 might be the D (6 bases). The CDR3 has 15 residues. Trimming shortened V by 6 bases and J by 0 bases, and 12 bases separated the two germline ends. CDR1 is MNHEY, CDR2 SVGAGI, per germline. CDR3 sequence: CASSRTDDSNQPQHF. The CDR3, as DNA: TGTGCCAGCAGCCGGACAGATGATAGCAATCAGCCCCAGCATTTT.

The chain is built from TRBV6-5 and TRBJ1-1, with 9 bases aligning to TRBD1. There are 13 residues in the CDR3. Germline CDR1 reads MNHEY; CDR2 reads SVGAGI. V shed 6 bases and J 12 bases; nucleotides not matched to a gene: 11. The CDR3 is CASSNPWTGEPFF. The CDR3 nucleotides read TGTGCCAGCAGCAACCCCTGGACAGGGGAACCTTTCTTT.

The chain carries TRBV18 and TRBJ1-6; 8 bases line up with TRBD1. Germline V gene lookup returns CDR1 KGHSH and CDR2 LQKENI. V lost 6 bases, J lost 7 bases, and 8 bases stayed unmatched. The CDR3 sequence is 15 residues long. The DNA of the CDR3 is TGTGCCAGCTCGCTGACAGGGGAGGTGAATTCACCCCTCCACTTT. Its translation is CASSLTGEVNSPLHF.

The chain uses TRBV6-1 and TRBJ1-2, with unresolved D. V lost 1 base, J lost 8 bases, and 11 bases lay in between. The CDR3 sequence is 13 residues long. The germline V gene encodes CDR1 MNHNS and CDR2 SASEGT. The CDR3 coding sequence is TGTGCCAGCAGTGAAGAAGGGAGCCAGGGCTACACCTTC. Translating gives CASSEEGSQGYTF.

The chain recombines TRBV6-2 or TRBV6-3 with TRBJ2-1, with TRBD2 matching 11 bases. The germline CDR1 and CDR2 sequences are MNHEY and SVGEGT. After removal of 2 bases from V and 7 bases from J, the junction contained 7 bases not matched to a gene. This CDR3 contains 16 residues. CDR3 sequence (DNA): TGTGCCAGCAGTTACCTCCGACTAGCGGGGAATAATGAGCAGTTCTTC. It translates to CASSYLRLAGNNEQFF.

This chain connects TRBV20-1 to TRBJ2-1, with D maybe TRBD1 (6 bases). The V end was cut by 6 bases, the J end by 3 bases, with 15 bases between. Germline V lookup: CDR1 DFQATT, CDR2 SNEGSKA (reference sequence). CDR3 length equals 14 residues. The CDR3, as DNA: TGCAGTGCAAGTTACAGGGTGGGCTACAATGAGCAGTTCTTC. Its protein product is CSASYRVGYNEQFF.

The V call is TRBV6-5, the J call TRBJ1-5, with D unresolved. Deletions cut 7 bases from V and 6 bases from J, with 13 bases between. CDR3 size: 13 residues. CDR1 is MNHEY and CDR2 is SVGAGI in the germline V gene. The CDR3: CASTLFGSQPQHF. The CDR3 DNA is TGTGCCAGCACCTTGTTCGGGTCTCAGCCCCAGCATTTT.

The sample holds a few counts of this clone. V usage is TRBV27 and J usage is TRBJ1-2; tentative D call: TRBD1 (5 bases). The germline V gene has CDR1 MNHEY and CDR2 SMNVEV (reference sequence). The V end was cut by 5 bases, the J end by 7 bases, with 17 bases between. CDR3 length equals 14 residues. The CDR3 sequence: CASSPGATAPGYTF. CDR3 DNA sequence: TGTGCCAGCAGTCCAGGTGCGACAGCGCCTGGCTACACCTTC.

This chain links TRBV13 with TRBJ2-5, with D perhaps matching TRBD1 (7 bases). Trimming took off 2 bases at V and 5 bases at J, with 12 bases between the two ends. From germline, CDR1 is PRHDT and CDR2 FYEKMQ (reference sequence). The length of the CDR3 is 14 residues. The CDR3 reads CASSLQGGRETQYF. Written as DNA, the CDR3 is TGTGCCAGCAGCTTACAGGGGGGCCGGGAGACCCAGTACTTC.

The chain links TRBV6-5 to TRBJ1-6; D not certain. V lost 6 bases, J lost 1 base, and 10 bases lay in between. Looked up from germline, CDR1 is MNHEY and CDR2 is SVGAGI. The CDR3 sequence is 15 residues long. The DNA of the CDR3 is TGTGCCAGCAGGAACATAAAGTCCTATAATTCACCCCTCCACTTT. Translating it yields CASRNIKSYNSPLHF.

The chain uses TRBV4-3 and TRBJ1-1; D gene ambiguous. The CDR3 is 14 residues long. V dropped 0 bases and J dropped 3 bases, with 8 bases sitting between them. Germline V gene data show CDR1 as LGHNA and CDR2 as YSLEER. CDR3 coding DNA: TGCGCCAGCAGCCAAGAACCACTGGACACTGAAGCTTTCTTT. Translating gives CASSQEPLDTEAFF.

A word on this clone: Other nucleotide sequences from this sample produce the same CDR3. V usage is TRBV2 and J usage is TRBJ2-1; maybe TRBD2 (5 bases). The CDR3 covers 14 residues. Germline values: CDR1 SNHLY, CDR2 FYNNEI. The V and J ends lost 6 bases and 0 bases respectively, with 9 bases between them. The CDR3 sequence: CASRAESSYNEQFF. CDR3 DNA: TGTGCCAGCAGAGCGGAAAGCTCCTACAATGAGCAGTTCTTC. The full variable domain, rest sourced from reference TRBV2 and TRBJ2-1, is EPEVTQTPSHQVTQMGQEVILRCVPISNHLYFYWYRQILGQKVEFLVSFYNNEISEKSEIFDDQFSVERPDGSNFTLKIRSTKLEDSAMYFCASRAESSYNEQFFGPGTRLTVL.

The chain has TRBV3-1 (or the pseudogene TRBV3-2) and TRBJ2-7; the D gene is possibly TRBD2 (6 bases). This CDR3 spans 16 amino acids. Germline loops: CDR1 LGHDT, CDR2 YNNKEL (reference sequence). Trimming pared 0 bases from V and 2 bases from J, leaving 14 bases between. The CDR3 is CASSQEGRQNAYEQYF. In DNA form, the CDR3 reads TGTGCCAGCAGCCAAGAAGGGAGGCAGAATGCCTACGAGCAGTACTTC.

This clone was detected only a few times. The rearrangement joins TRBV5-1 to TRBJ1-1; possibly TRBD1 for D (5 bases). The CDR3 totals 13 residues. CDR1 is SGHRS and CDR2 is YFSETQ in the germline V gene. V lost 1 base to trimming and J lost 4 bases, with 8 bases between them. The CDR3 region has the DNA TGCGCCAGCAGCTTGCTGCAGGGCACTGAAGCTTTCTTT. Protein sequence: CASSLLQGTEAFF.

The chain recombines TRBV12-3 or TRBV12-4 with TRBJ1-1; D is ambiguous. Deletions cut 6 bases from V and 0 bases from J, with 8 bases between. This CDR3 region has 13 residues. The CDR3 spells CASSTQVNTEAFF. For the CDR3, the DNA is TGTGCCAGCAGCACCCAGGTGAACACTGAAGCTTTCTTT.

The rearrangement uses TRBV4-1 and TRBJ2-1; D perhaps matches TRBD2 (6 bases). The V gene's germline CDR1 is MGHRA and CDR2 YSYEKL. The CDR3 length is 15 residues. V lost 1 base and J lost 1, with 8 bases in between. CDR3 amino acids: CASSQGLGSYNEQFF. Written as DNA, the CDR3 is TGCGCCAGCAGCCAAGGACTAGGATCCTACAATGAGCAGTTCTTC.

The chain carries TRBV10-3 and TRBJ2-1; TRBD2 agrees at 12 bases. Trimming at V came to 2 bases and at J to 2 bases, leaving 4 bases not matched to a gene. This CDR3 contains 17 residues. Per germline, CDR1 ENHRY and CDR2 SYGVKD. The DNA of the CDR3 is TGTGCCATCAGTGAGAGACTAGCGGGGGACGCCTACAATGAGCAGTTCTTC. Residues: CAISERLAGDAYNEQFF.

V and J are TRBV5-8 and TRBJ1-2; TRBD1 aligns across 7 bases. Germline assignment: CDR1 SGHTS and CDR2 YDEGEE. J gave up 5 bases and V 0 bases, and 13 bases lay outside the gene matches. This CDR3 has 17 residues. The CDR3 sequence: CASSLGFDRVVSYGYTF. The DNA for the CDR3 is TGTGCCAGCAGCTTGGGTTTTGACAGGGTCGTGTCTTATGGCTACACCTTC.

The chain joins TRBV4-3 to TRBJ1-1; 7 bases match TRBD1. CDR1 is LGHNA and CDR2 is YSLEER in the germline V gene. With 3 bases clipped from V and 4 bases from J, the junction kept 5 bases outside the gene matches. This CDR3 is built from 14 residues. Here the CDR3 DNA reads TGCGCCAGCAGCCACGAAGCAGGGGGCACTGAAGCTTTCTTT. Protein: CASSHEAGGTEAFF.

V gene TRBV2 combines with J gene TRBJ1-5; maybe TRBD1 (6 bases). V dropped 6 bases and J dropped 4 bases, with 16 bases sitting between them. From germline, CDR1 is SNHLY and CDR2 FYNNEI. This CDR3 spans 15 amino acids. This chain's CDR3 is CASSAATGQNQPQHF. CDR3 coding DNA: TGTGCCAGCAGCGCCGCAACAGGGCAGAATCAGCCCCAGCATTTT.

The chain employs TRBV13 and TRBJ1-6; 11 bases fit TRBD1. Germline values: CDR1 PRHDT, CDR2 FYEKMQ (reference sequence). This CDR3 contains 16 residues. With 4 bases clipped from V and 4 bases from J, the junction kept 3 bases outside the gene matches. The CDR3 bases are TGTGCCAGCAGCTACGGGACAGGGGGGTATAATTCACCCCTCCACTTT. Protein product: CASSYGTGGYNSPLHF.

This clone has just one count. This chain joins TRBV7-9 and TRBJ2-7; TRBD1 agrees at 7 bases. This CDR3 spans 14 amino acids. The V segment lost 3 bases and the J segment 6 bases; nucleotides outside the gene matches: 8. CDR1 SEHNR and CDR2 FQNEAQ come from the germline V gene (reference sequence). The CDR3 DNA follows: TGTGCCAGCAGCTTCTGGGACAGCCGACCCGAGCAGTACTTC. Its translation: CASSFWDSRPEQYF.